These 22 T cell receptor beta chains were sequenced from one sample in a study of blood T cell repertoires in COVID-19. Here immunoSEQ multiplex PCR was the method, and the copy in TCRdb shows in-frame clones only, minus some. The sample shows about 270,000 clones, approximately 89% of them seen only once. The material sequenced was PBMCs or T cells enriched from blood (not recorded which). Every receptor here comes from a woman in her thirties or forties with acute COVID-19.

This clone has a single count. V gene TRBV28 combines with J gene TRBJ2-3; TRBD2 matches at 13 bases. The CDR3 covers 15 residues. V was clipped by 9 bases and J by 2 bases; unmatched bases: 5. Germline CDR1 reads MDHEN; CDR2 reads SYDVKM. This chain's CDR3 is CASGLAGDYTDTQYF. The CDR3 DNA sequence: TGTGCCAGTGGACTAGCGGGGGATTACACAGATACGCAGTATTTT.

The rearrangement uses TRBV19 and TRBJ1-1; 8 bases match TRBD1. The germline V gene encodes CDR1 LNHDA and CDR2 SQIVND (reference sequence). This CDR3 is built from 13 residues. The V segment lost 5 bases and the J segment 5 bases; nucleotides outside the gene matches: 4. For the CDR3, the DNA is TGTGCCAGTAGTGTGGACAGGGAGACTGAAGCTTTCTTT. This encodes CASSVDRETEAFF.

This clone was found once. This rearrangement joins TRBV20-1 to TRBJ2-1; no firm D call. CDR1 and CDR2 from the germline V gene are DFQATT and SNEGSKA (reference sequence). V dropped 6 bases and J dropped 0 bases, with 3 bases sitting between them. The CDR3 covers 11 residues. CDR3 sequence reads: CSANSYNEQFF. CDR3 nucleotide sequence: TGCAGTGCCAACTCCTACAATGAGCAGTTCTTC.

CDR3 sequence reads: CASSSGTGGYEQYF. DNA of the CDR3: TGCGCCAGCAGCAGTGGGACAGGAGGATACGAGCAGTACTTC. This chain joins TRBV5-1 and TRBJ2-7, with 8 bases matching TRBD1. There are 14 residues in the CDR3. The germline gives CDR1 SGHRS, CDR2 YFSETQ. Losses at the gene ends were 4 bases for V and 4 bases for J; bases not matched to a gene: 7.

This chain joins TRBV24-1 and TRBJ2-5; 7 positions match TRBD1. Germline lookup yields CDR1 KGHDR and CDR2 SFDVKD. This CDR3 is built from 17 residues. V shed 2 bases and J 5 bases; nucleotides not matched to a gene: 13. The CDR3: CATSDWGGATDRETQYF. CDR3 in DNA: TGTGCCACCAGTGATTGGGGTGGAGCAACGGACAGGGAGACCCAGTACTTC.

The V call is TRBV5-3, the J call TRBJ1-5, with 7 bases aligning to TRBD1. TRBV5-3 is recorded as an ORF, its role being uncertain. The V and J ends lost 0 bases and 4 bases, in that order; junction bases with no gene match: 16. The CDR3 totals 19 residues. DNA for the CDR3: TGTGCCAGAAGCTTGGATGTTTGGGACAGAGCGACTCGGAATCAGCCCCAGCATTTT. This codes for CARSLDVWDRATRNQPQHF.

The rearrangement links TRBV2 to TRBJ2-1; D may match TRBD1 or TRBD2 (7 bases each). The germline gives CDR1 SNHLY, CDR2 FYNNEI. V shed 4 bases and J shed 13 bases, with 17 bases lying between them. CDR3 length equals 13 residues. The DNA for the CDR3 is TGTGCCAGCAGTGTAGCGGGTGGGGACAGACAGTTCTTC. Protein: CASSVAGGDRQFF. Full variable domain (outside the CDR3, taken from reference TRBV2 and TRBJ2-1): EPEVTQTPSHQVTQMGQEVILRCVPISNHLYFYWYRQILGQKVEFLVSFYNNEISEKSEIFDDQFSVERPDGSNFTLKIRSTKLEDSAMYFCASSVAGGDRQFFGPGTRLTVL.

V and J are TRBV3-1 (or the pseudogene TRBV3-2) and TRBJ1-6; D remains ambiguous. Germline CDR1 and CDR2: LGHDT and YNNKEL (reference sequence). V shed 0 bases and J shed 4 bases, with 13 bases lying between them. The CDR3 is 17 residues long. CDR3 in DNA: TGTGCCAGCAGCCAAGATAGGAGGGTGGGATATAATTCACCCCTCCACTTT. This encodes CASSQDRRVGYNSPLHF.

This rearrangement joins TRBV5-8 to TRBJ1-5; D gene ambiguous. The CDR3 extends over 11 amino acids. The V end was cut by 1 base, the J end by 11 bases, with 7 bases between. CDR1 is SGHTS, CDR2 YDEGEE, per germline. The CDR3 coding sequence is TGTGCCAGCAGCTTGACCGGGGCCCAGCATTTT. The encoded protein is CASSLTGAQHF.

The chain is built from TRBV2 and TRBJ2-4; D call uncertain. The CDR3 runs 16 residues. V gave up 7 bases and J gave up 1 base, with 17 bases separating them. CDR1 is SNHLY and CDR2 is FYNNEI in the germline V gene. The CDR3, as DNA: TGTGCCAGCAATCGAGTCCGATACGAGGCCAAAAACATTCAGTACTTC. This gives the protein CASNRVRYEAKNIQYF.

J is TRBJ1-1 and V is TRBV6-5, with 8 bases matching TRBD1. The V and J ends lost 8 bases and 4 bases, in that order; junction bases with no gene match: 9. The germline gives CDR1 MNHEY, CDR2 SVGAGI. CDR3 length: 14 residues. The CDR3 protein is CASSVDREFTEAFF. CDR3 nucleotides: TGTGCCAGCTCCGTGGACAGGGAGTTCACTGAAGCTTTCTTT.

CDR3 region: CASSTTGDTEAFF. CDR3 coding DNA: TGTGCCAGCAGCACGACAGGGGACACTGAAGCTTTCTTT. The gene calls are TRBV3-1 (or the pseudogene TRBV3-2) and TRBJ1-1, with 8 nucleotides matching TRBD1. CDR3 size: 13 residues. V was clipped by 5 bases and J by 3 bases; unmatched bases: 2. Germline values: CDR1 LGHDT, CDR2 YNNKEL (reference sequence).

This clone appeared once. The chain uses TRBV6-5 and TRBJ1-3; the D gene is possibly TRBD1 (6 bases). Germline CDR1 reads MNHEY; CDR2 reads SVGAGI. The V gene lost 6 bases and the J gene lost 2 bases, with 14 bases spanning the gap. The length of the CDR3 is 15 residues. CDR3 DNA: TGTGCCAGCAGAAAAGGGACACTTACTGGAAACACCATATATTTT. Translation: CASRKGTLTGNTIYF.

The V call is TRBV7-2, the J call TRBJ2-5; 7 nucleotides agree with TRBD1. The ends lost 5 bases at V and 0 bases at J; junction bases unmatched: 9. CDR1 is SGHTA, CDR2 FQGNSA, per germline. The CDR3 is 16 amino acids. This CDR3 reads CASSQSGTAYQETQYF. The CDR3 coding sequence is TGTGCCAGCAGCCAATCCGGGACAGCGTACCAAGAGACCCAGTACTTC.

V gene TRBV18 combines with J gene TRBJ1-1; D is unclear. Per the germline V gene, CDR1 is KGHSH and CDR2 is LQKENI. V lost 3 bases, J lost 3 bases, and 14 bases lay in between. This CDR3 has 15 residues. In DNA, the CDR3 is TGTGCCAGCTCACCTCTCGTCGGACTGCACACTGAAGCTTTCTTT. Its protein product is CASSPLVGLHTEAFF.

The chain couples TRBV5-1 to TRBJ1-1; TRBD1 aligns across 8 bases. Germline CDR1 is SGHRS and CDR2 is YFSETQ. Trimming at V came to 2 bases and at J to 1 base, leaving 13 bases not matched to a gene. The CDR3 length is 18 residues. The CDR3 is CASSFGTGTGAGNTEAFF. CDR3 in DNA: TGCGCCAGCAGCTTCGGGACAGGAACGGGAGCGGGGAACACTGAAGCTTTCTTT.

This chain uses TRBV28 with TRBJ2-7, with a weak D call TRBD2 (6 bases). The V gene lost 7 bases and the J gene lost 6 bases, with 10 bases spanning the gap. The germline gives CDR1 MDHEN, CDR2 SYDVKM. This CDR3 comprises 11 residues. Here the CDR3 reads CASTLATEQYF. The CDR3 DNA follows: TGTGCCAGCACGCTAGCGACCGAGCAGTACTTC. The complete variable domain, with remaining parts taken from reference TRBV28 and TRBJ2-7, reads DVKVTQSSRYLVKRTGEKVFLECVQDMDHENMFWYRQDPGLGLRLIYFSYDVKMKEKGDIPEGYSVSREKKERFSLILESASTNQTSMYLCASTLATEQYFGPGTRLTVT.

This sequence joins TRBV7-8 and TRBJ2-2; 7 nucleotides align to TRBD2. The trim removed 2 bases at V and 3 bases at J, leaving 6 bases unmatched. Germline-derived CDR1 and CDR2 are SGHVS and FQNEAQ. The CDR3 length is 16 residues. The CDR3 loop reads CASSLIGLADTGELFF. CDR3 nucleotides: TGTGCCAGCAGCTTAATCGGGCTAGCGGACACCGGGGAGCTGTTTTTT.

The chain links TRBV5-1 to TRBJ1-2; 11 bases align to TRBD1. With V trimmed by 4 bases and J by 3 bases, 8 bases remained unmatched. There are 16 residues in the CDR3. Germline V gives CDR1 SGHRS, CDR2 YFSETQ. The CDR3 coding sequence is TGCGCCAGCAGCGGTGGACAGGGGGCAAGGGACTATGGCTACACCTTC. Protein sequence: CASSGGQGARDYGYTF.

This rearrangement joins TRBV6-5 to TRBJ1-5; D is undetermined. With 4 bases removed from V and 5 bases from J, the gap between germline ends came to 9 bases. In germline, CDR1 is MNHEY, CDR2 SVGAGI. The CDR3 spans 13 residues. CDR3 loop: CASSLAKDQPQHF. CDR3 coding DNA: TGTGCCAGCAGTTTAGCTAAAGATCAGCCCCAGCATTTT.

This clone was recorded only once. The CDR3 coding sequence is TGTGCCAGCAGCTTTGACAGGTTCGGCTACACCTTC. It is translated as CASSFDRFGYTF. The rearrangement joins TRBV11-1 to TRBJ1-2; tentative D call: TRBD1 (6 bases). Trimming left V 3 bases short and J 8 bases short, with 10 bases between. In germline, CDR1 is SGHAT, CDR2 FQDESV (reference sequence). The CDR3 contains 12 residues.

V usage is TRBV30 and J usage is TRBJ1-5; possibly TRBD1 for D (6 bases). V was cut by 4 bases and J by 5 bases, with 15 bases left in between. CDR3 size: 14 residues. Germline lookup yields CDR1 GTSNPN and CDR2 SVGIG (reference sequence). CDR3 protein: CAWNGGRLDQPQHF. CDR3 nucleotide sequence: TGTGCCTGGAACGGGGGGCGCCTCGATCAGCCCCAGCATTTT.